This TCR beta chain is drawn from a study of T-cell reconstitution after alpha-beta-depleted transplantation in children. Study results and caveats: Surviving recipient T cells and intrathymic progenitors accounted for some patients' high TCRbeta diversity at day 60. Expanded graft clones, several hundred of them, were reportedly the source of alpha-beta T cells about two months after transplant.

This clonotype was seen only a few times. No antigen is known for it. V lost 1 base and J lost 3; bases outside the gene matches: 5. This CDR3 region has 16 residues. CDR1 SGHNT and CDR2 YENEEA come from the germline V gene. During its preparation, the TCRbeta library received unique molecular identifiers. TCRdb used MiXCR to reprocess the PCR reads, holding one entry per CDR3 protein. The table lists some 290,000 distinct CDR3 sequences, approximately 23% of them singletons. Material: PBMCs, mostly from graft donor cells, obtained 180 days after TCRalphabeta/CD19-depleted stem cell transplant. The rearrangement uses TRBV11-3 and TRBJ2-1; 8 bases are shared with TRBD1. The origin of this receptor is a male patient younger than 18 who had a stem cell transplant for acute lymphoblastic leukemia, so the T cells may come from the graft donor. CDR3: CASSLAGTGYYNEQFF. DNA for the CDR3: TGTGCCAGCAGCTTAGCAGGGACAGGCTACTACAATGAGCAGTTCTTC.